The 28 T cell receptor beta chains reported below all come from one sample, sequenced in a study of blood T cell repertoires in COVID-19. Here immunoSEQ multiplex PCR was the method, and the copy in TCRdb shows in-frame clones only, minus some. The repertoire holds hundreds of thousands of clones, with 90% as singletons. Sequences were obtained from PBMCs or T cells enriched from blood (not recorded which). The source is a man aged 30-40 years who had been exposed to COVID-19.

V and J are TRBV7-9 and TRBJ2-7; possibly TRBD1 for D (6 bases). Trimming took off 3 bases at V and 5 bases at J, with 8 bases between the two ends. This CDR3 has 12 residues. The germline V gene encodes CDR1 SEHNR and CDR2 FQNEAQ (reference sequence). The chain's CDR3 is CASSFGTNEQYF. The CDR3 DNA reads TGTGCCAGCAGCTTCGGGACAAACGAGCAGTACTTC.

The chain employs TRBV2 and TRBJ1-5; TRBD1 is a possible D gene (6 bases). Trimming shortened V by 5 bases and J by 2 bases, and 16 bases separated the two germline ends. The length of the CDR3 is 16 residues. Germline V lookup: CDR1 SNHLY, CDR2 FYNNEI. CDR3 bases: TGTGCCAGCAGTCCCGGTGGGGGCGTGGGCAATCAGCCCCAGCATTTT. It is translated as CASSPGGGVGNQPQHF.

The gene calls are TRBV3-1 (or the pseudogene TRBV3-2) and TRBJ1-3; 7 bases match TRBD1. CDR1 is LGHDT and CDR2 is YNNKEL in the germline V gene (reference sequence). The CDR3 loop spans 16 amino acids. The J segment lost 0 bases and the V segment lost 4 bases, leaving 6 bases of the junction unmatched. The CDR3 sequence: CASSLRQGLSGNTIYF. Here the CDR3 DNA reads TGTGCCAGCAGCCTTAGACAGGGCCTCTCTGGAAACACCATATATTTT.

This chain uses TRBV7-6 with TRBJ1-2; 9 bases fit TRBD1. The V and J ends lost 1 base and 2 bases, in that order; junction bases with no gene match: 11. Germline V gives CDR1 SGHVS, CDR2 FNYEAQ. The CDR3 contains 18 residues. The CDR3 DNA follows: TGTGCCAGCAGCTTAGAGGATGGGGGGACAGGGAAGAACTATGGCTACACCTTC. Protein: CASSLEDGGTGKNYGYTF.

The chain has TRBV7-2 and TRBJ2-2, with 8 bases that match TRBD1. The CDR3 is made up of 13 amino acids. Germline lookup yields CDR1 SGHTA and CDR2 FQGNSA. V trimming: 11 bases; J trimming: 8 bases; junction bases outside the gene matches: 10. The CDR3 is CAGGTGSLGELFF. The CDR3 DNA sequence: TGTGCCGGGGGGACAGGATCGTTAGGGGAGCTGTTTTTT.

The V and J genes are TRBV7-9 and TRBJ1-4; 7 bases fit TRBD1. The CDR3 is 18 residues long. Trimming removed 6 bases from V and 7 bases from J; junction bases left unmatched: 20. Germline values: CDR1 SEHNR, CDR2 FQNEAQ (reference sequence). The CDR3 DNA sequence: TGTGCCAGCAGGGGCCTGACAGGGAAGGTGGAGTCTGTTGAAAAACTGTTTTTT. It yields the protein CASRGLTGKVESVEKLFF. The full variable domain, in which reference TRBV7-9 and TRBJ1-4 provide the parts outside the CDR3, is DTGVSQNPRHKITKRGQNVTFRCDPISEHNRLYWYRQTLGQGPEFLTYFQNEAQLEKSRLLSDRFSAERPKGSFSTLEIQRTEQGDSAMYLCASRGLTGKVESVEKLFFGSGTQLSVL.

This clone has only one observation. This chain uses TRBV30 with TRBJ2-5; a possible D gene is TRBD2 (7 bases). This CDR3 is built from 15 residues. Germline assignment: CDR1 GTSNPN and CDR2 SVGIG (reference sequence). Trimming took 1 base from V and 0 from J, leaving 12 bases between them. Here the CDR3 reads CAWSGRGGDQETQYF. DNA for the CDR3: TGTGCCTGGAGTGGAAGGGGGGGGGACCAAGAGACCCAGTACTTC.

This rearrangement joins TRBV6-2 or TRBV6-3 to TRBJ1-2; 7 bases map to TRBD1. With V trimmed by 5 bases and J by 4 bases, 4 bases remained unmatched. The CDR3 is 13 residues long. Germline V lookup: CDR1 MNHEY, CDR2 SVGEGT. In DNA, the CDR3 is TGTGCCAGCAGTCCCGGGACAGTCTATGGCTACACCTTC. Translation: CASSPGTVYGYTF.

The chain recombines TRBV6-6 with TRBJ1-2; 11 nucleotides line up with TRBD1. V dropped 5 bases and J dropped 4; count of bases not matched to a gene: 12. CDR3 length equals 17 residues. Germline CDR1 reads MNHNY; CDR2 reads SVGAGI (reference sequence). The CDR3 bases are TGTGCCAGCAGTCCGGGACAGGGGGATAGGGGAGTCTATGGCTACACCTTC. As protein: CASSPGQGDRGVYGYTF.

This chain links TRBV5-1 with TRBJ1-3; 10 bases match TRBD1. CDR1 is SGHRS, CDR2 YFSETQ, per germline. The V segment lost 4 bases and the J segment 4 bases; nucleotides outside the gene matches: 2. CDR3 length: 14 residues. The CDR3 protein is CASSRGQGGNTIYF. CDR3 nucleotides: TGCGCCAGCAGCCGGGGACAGGGGGGAAACACCATATATTTT.

The rearrangement joins TRBV4-1 to TRBJ2-5; 8 positions agree with TRBD1. V lost 1 base, J lost 2 bases, and 15 bases stayed unmatched. The CDR3 is made up of 19 amino acids. Germline-derived CDR1 and CDR2 are MGHRA and YSYEKL. The DNA for the CDR3 is TGCGCCAGCAGCCAAGCGGGCTTAAAAAGGACAGGGACACAAGAGACCCAGTACTTC. It is translated as CASSQAGLKRTGTQETQYF.

The chain combines TRBV30 with TRBJ2-1; a weak D match, TRBD1 (6 bases). Germline values: CDR1 GTSNPN, CDR2 SVGIG (reference sequence). Trimming shortened V by 2 bases and J by 5 bases, and 7 bases separated the two germline ends. This CDR3 has 12 amino acids. The CDR3 DNA sequence: TGTGCCTGGAGTCGACAGGACAATGAGCAGTTCTTC. Its translation: CAWSRQDNEQFF.

The CDR3 reads CASSLDRGREQFF. The CDR3 nucleotides are TGTGCCAGCAGCCTGGACAGGGGCCGAGAGCAGTTCTTC. The V call is TRBV11-3, the J call TRBJ2-1, with TRBD1 identical over 9 bases. The germline V gene encodes CDR1 SGHNT and CDR2 YENEEA. The trim removed 5 bases at V and 10 bases at J, leaving 6 bases unmatched. This CDR3 is built from 13 residues.

The rearrangement joins TRBV3-1 (or the pseudogene TRBV3-2) to TRBJ2-3; D possibly corresponds to TRBD2 (6 bases). CDR1 LGHDT and CDR2 YNNKEL come from the germline V gene (reference sequence). Trimming shortened V by 4 bases and J by 6 bases, and 20 bases separated the two germline ends. This CDR3 is 16 amino acids long. The DNA for the CDR3 is TGTGCCAGCAGCCGACAAGAGCCAGGGAGGTTCGATACGCAGTATTTT. This gives the protein CASSRQEPGRFDTQYF.

The rearrangement links TRBV19 to TRBJ1-5; D is unresolved. In germline, CDR1 is LNHDA, CDR2 SQIVND (reference sequence). The CDR3 runs to 12 residues. The V and J ends lost 3 bases and 4 bases respectively, with 4 bases between them. The DNA for the CDR3 is TGTGCCAGTAGTATCCTAAATCAGCCCCAGCATTTT. It translates to CASSILNQPQHF.

J is TRBJ2-5 and V is TRBV5-6; TRBD1 matches at 7 bases. Germline V CDR1 and CDR2: SGHDT, YYEEEE. Trimming cost V 5 bases and J 4 bases; bases outside gene matches: 11. CDR3 size: 15 residues. The CDR3 protein is CASRSGQRIIETQYF. The DNA of the CDR3 is TGTGCCAGCAGGTCGGGACAGAGAATTATAGAGACCCAGTACTTC.

This chain connects TRBV3-1 (or the pseudogene TRBV3-2) to TRBJ1-2, with 7 bases lining up with TRBD1. V was pared by 3 bases and J by 8 bases, with 9 bases of the junction left unmatched. CDR1 and CDR2 from the germline V gene are LGHDT and YNNKEL (reference sequence). The CDR3 is made up of 14 amino acids. For the CDR3, the DNA is TGTGCCAGCAGCCAGGCAGACAGGGAGACAGGCTACACCTTC. As protein: CASSQADRETGYTF.

V gene TRBV28 combines with J gene TRBJ1-4; tentative D call: TRBD1 (6 bases). V was cut by 4 bases and J by 4 bases, with 16 bases left in between. Germline loops: CDR1 MDHEN, CDR2 SYDVKM. The CDR3 has 16 amino acids. The DNA of the CDR3 is TGTGCCAGCAGTTATCCCCCAGGGGCCGATAATGAAAAACTGTTTTTT. Protein sequence: CASSYPPGADNEKLFF.

The chain joins TRBV2 to TRBJ1-2, with D unresolved. Germline CDR1 and CDR2: SNHLY and FYNNEI. The CDR3 runs to 13 residues. The V gene lost 1 base and the J gene lost 4 bases, with 7 bases spanning the gap. The CDR3 DNA is TGTGCCAGCAGTGAAGGGAACAGCTATGGCTACACCTTC. It encodes CASSEGNSYGYTF.

This chain's CDR3 is CASTEGDRGVKLFF. The CDR3 bases are TGTGCCAGTACCGAGGGGGACAGGGGCGTAAAACTGTTTTTT. V is TRBV19 and J is TRBJ1-4; 10 nucleotides line up with TRBD1. This CDR3 spans 14 amino acids. Germline trimming cut 7 bases from V and 10 bases from J; bases unmatched to any gene: 9. Germline V gene sequence: CDR1 LNHDA, CDR2 SQIVND (reference sequence).

V usage is TRBV1 and J usage is TRBJ2-3; TRBD2 reflects the table's D call only, with no check against the DNA. TRBV1 has pseudogene status. The CDR3 covers 13 residues. The CDR3 DNA reads as TGCACCAGCAGCCAAGCGGGATCAGATACGCAGTATTTT. It specifies CTSSQAGSDTQYF.

The chain links TRBV27 to TRBJ1-3, with TRBD1 as a possible D gene (5 bases). CDR3 length: 14 amino acids. Trimming removed 5 bases from V and 3 bases from J, with 11 bases in between. Looked up from germline, CDR1 is MNHEY and CDR2 is SMNVEV (reference sequence). CDR3 bases: TGTGCCAGCAGTCCCCGGACAAGTGGAAACACCATATATTTT. It translates to CASSPRTSGNTIYF.

CDR3 loop: CASSRGQAAEQYF. For the CDR3, the DNA is TGCGCCAGCAGCCGCGGACAGGCGGCCGAGCAGTACTTC. The chain employs TRBV4-1 and TRBJ2-7, with 7 bases that match TRBD1. V lost 4 bases to trimming and J lost 6 bases; unmatched junction nucleotides: 6. Looked up from germline, CDR1 is MGHRA and CDR2 is YSYEKL. The CDR3 runs 13 residues.

As DNA, the CDR3 is TGTGCCAGCCGTGGGAATGTAGCGAGATCCAACTATGGCTACACCTTC. Its protein is CASRGNVARSNYGYTF. This chain uses TRBV25-1 with TRBJ1-2; D is undetermined. CDR3 size: 16 residues. V was trimmed by 8 bases and J by 2 bases, leaving 21 bases between them. Germline V gives CDR1 MGHDK, CDR2 SYGVNS.

V gene TRBV19 combines with J gene TRBJ1-3; TRBD1 is a possible D gene (5 bases). This CDR3 spans 16 amino acids. Germline V CDR1 and CDR2: LNHDA, SQIVND (reference sequence). The V end lost 5 bases, the J end lost 1 base, and 15 bases lay between the germline ends. The DNA for the CDR3 is TGTGCCAGTAGTCAGACCAGGGTGCGGTCTGGAAACACCATATATTTT. Translation: CASSQTRVRSGNTIYF. The whole variable domain, remainder taken from reference TRBV19 and TRBJ1-3, is DGGITQSPKYLFRKEGQNVTLSCEQNLNHDAMYWYRQDPGQGLRLIYYSQIVNDFQKGDIAEGYSVSREKKESFPLTVTSAQKNPTAFYLCASSQTRVRSGNTIYFGEGSWLTVV.

In this sample, this clone turned up a few times. The rearrangement uses TRBV15 and TRBJ1-4; tentative D call: TRBD1 (6 bases). Germline CDR1 and CDR2: LNHNV and YYDKDF (reference sequence). This CDR3 has 15 residues. Trimming shortened V by 2 bases and J by 5 bases, and 12 bases separated the two germline ends. Written as DNA, the CDR3 is TGTGCCACCAGCAGAACCGGACAGCTAAATGAAAAACTGTTTTTT. Amino acids: CATSRTGQLNEKLFF.

The chain links TRBV6-6 to TRBJ2-4; a weak D match, TRBD1 (6 bases). CDR1 is MNHNY and CDR2 is SVGAGI in the germline V gene (reference sequence). The CDR3 contains 14 residues. With 9 bases removed from V and 7 bases from J, the gap between germline ends came to 19 bases. The CDR3 reads CASIGQPLMNIQYF. The CDR3, as DNA: TGTGCCAGTATAGGACAGCCGCTTATGAACATTCAGTACTTC.

The chain is built from TRBV6-5 and TRBJ1-3; no reliable D call. The CDR3 extends over 13 amino acids. Trimming shortened V by 5 bases and J by 0 bases, and 5 bases separated the two germline ends. Germline V gene data show CDR1 as MNHEY and CDR2 as SVGAGI. The CDR3 loop reads CASSQFSGNTIYF. CDR3 coding DNA: TGTGCCAGCAGTCAGTTCTCTGGAAACACCATATATTTT.